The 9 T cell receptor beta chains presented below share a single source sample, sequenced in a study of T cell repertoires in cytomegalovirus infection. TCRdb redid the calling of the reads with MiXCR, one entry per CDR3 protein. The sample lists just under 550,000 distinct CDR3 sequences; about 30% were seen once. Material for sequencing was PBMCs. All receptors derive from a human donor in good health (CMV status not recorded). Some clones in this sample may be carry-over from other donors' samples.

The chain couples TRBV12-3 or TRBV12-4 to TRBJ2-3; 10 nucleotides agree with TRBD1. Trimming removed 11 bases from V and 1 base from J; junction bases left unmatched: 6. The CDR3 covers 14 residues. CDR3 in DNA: TGTGCCGGCGGGACAGGGGTTCGCACAGATACGCAGTATTTT. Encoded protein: CAGGTGVRTDTQYF.

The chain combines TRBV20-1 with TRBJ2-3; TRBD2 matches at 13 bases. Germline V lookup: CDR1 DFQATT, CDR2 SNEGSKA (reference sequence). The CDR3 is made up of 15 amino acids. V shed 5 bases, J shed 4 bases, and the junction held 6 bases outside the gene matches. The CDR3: CSADPTSGGSDTQYF. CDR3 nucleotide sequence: TGCAGTGCTGATCCGACTAGCGGGGGGTCAGATACGCAGTATTTT.

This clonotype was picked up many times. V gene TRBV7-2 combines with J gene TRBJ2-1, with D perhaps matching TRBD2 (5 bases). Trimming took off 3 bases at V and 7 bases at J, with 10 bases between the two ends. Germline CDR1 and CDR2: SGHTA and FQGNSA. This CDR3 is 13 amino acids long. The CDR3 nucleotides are TGTGCCAGCAGCTTTAACGGGGTAAATGAGCAGTTCTTC. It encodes CASSFNGVNEQFF.

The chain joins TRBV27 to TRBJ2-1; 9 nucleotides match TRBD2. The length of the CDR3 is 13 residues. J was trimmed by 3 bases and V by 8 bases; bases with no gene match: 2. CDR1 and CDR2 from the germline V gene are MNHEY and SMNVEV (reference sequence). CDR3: CASGLASYNEQFF. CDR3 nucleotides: TGTGCCAGCGGACTAGCGAGCTACAATGAGCAGTTCTTC.

CDR3 in amino acids: CASSSIHTDRAQETQYF. CDR3 coding DNA: TGTGCCAGCAGCTCCATTCATACGGACAGGGCCCAAGAGACCCAGTACTTC. J is TRBJ2-5 and V is TRBV12-3 or TRBV12-4, with 8 bases that match TRBD1. V gave up 6 bases and J gave up 1 base; unmatched junction bases: 13. CDR3 size: 17 residues.

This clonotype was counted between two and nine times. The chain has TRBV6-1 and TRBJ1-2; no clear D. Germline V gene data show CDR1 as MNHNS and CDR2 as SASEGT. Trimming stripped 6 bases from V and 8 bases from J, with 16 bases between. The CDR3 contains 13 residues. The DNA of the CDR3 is TGTGCCAGCAGGACGGACGGGAGTCGGGGCTACACCTTC. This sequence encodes CASRTDGSRGYTF.

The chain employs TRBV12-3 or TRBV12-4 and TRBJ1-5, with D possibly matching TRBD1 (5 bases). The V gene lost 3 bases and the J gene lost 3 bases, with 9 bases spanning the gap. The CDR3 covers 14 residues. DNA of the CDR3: TGTGCCAGCAGTTTGGGGGTTAACAATCAGCCCCAGCATTTT. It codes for CASSLGVNNQPQHF.

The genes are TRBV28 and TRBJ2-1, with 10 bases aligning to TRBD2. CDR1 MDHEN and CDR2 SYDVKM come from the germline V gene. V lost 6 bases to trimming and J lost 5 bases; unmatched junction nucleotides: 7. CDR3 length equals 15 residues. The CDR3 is CASSASGSTDNEQFF. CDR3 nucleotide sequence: TGTGCCAGCAGCGCTAGCGGGAGTACGGACAATGAGCAGTTCTTC.

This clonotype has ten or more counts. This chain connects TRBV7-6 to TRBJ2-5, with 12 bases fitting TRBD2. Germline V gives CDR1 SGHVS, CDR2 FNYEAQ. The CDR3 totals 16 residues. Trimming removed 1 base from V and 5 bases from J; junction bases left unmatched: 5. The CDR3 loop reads CASSLGLAGVWETQYF. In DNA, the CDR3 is TGTGCCAGCAGCTTAGGACTAGCGGGAGTTTGGGAGACCCAGTACTTC.